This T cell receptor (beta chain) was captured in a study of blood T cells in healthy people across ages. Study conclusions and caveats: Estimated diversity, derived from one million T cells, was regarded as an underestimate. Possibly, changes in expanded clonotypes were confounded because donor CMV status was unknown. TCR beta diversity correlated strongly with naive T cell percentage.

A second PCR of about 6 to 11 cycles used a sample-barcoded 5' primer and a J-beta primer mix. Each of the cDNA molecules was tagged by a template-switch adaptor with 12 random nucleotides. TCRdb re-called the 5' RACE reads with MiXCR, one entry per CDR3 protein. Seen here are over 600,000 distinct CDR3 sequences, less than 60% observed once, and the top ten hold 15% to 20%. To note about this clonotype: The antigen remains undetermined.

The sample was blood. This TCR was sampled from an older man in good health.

CDR3 protein: CATSGTTSGAYNEQYF. CDR3 DNA sequence: TGTGCCACCAGTGGAACTACTAGCGGAGCTTACAATGAGCAGTACTTC. The chain combines TRBV24-1 with TRBJ2-1; 8 bases agree with TRBD2. The J call may be mistaken, given a closer DNA end match to TRBJ2-7. Per germline, CDR1 KGHDR and CDR2 SFDVKD. This CDR3 comprises 16 residues.